This TCR beta chain is drawn from a study of tumor and adjacent non-tumor tissue in lung cancer. The CDR3 sequence is 13 residues long. Germline CDR1 SGHAT, CDR2 FQDESV (reference sequence). TCRbeta libraries were built with three rounds of nested PCR, modified from ARM-PCR. TCRdb analysed the multiplex PCR reads with MiXCR anew, one entry per CDR3 protein. The top ten hold 20% of the sample, which has tens of thousands of distinct CDR3 sequences, just under 60% seen once. Remarks on this clonotype: A junction end diverges from the germline sequence, so it may reflect a read error.

This sample's RNA came from whole unsorted tissue. The sequence was obtained from a man over 45 with non-small cell lung cancer. J is TRBJ2-7 and V is TRBV11-1; D is perhaps TRBD2 (5 bases). Sequences were obtained from lung tumor tissue. CDR3: CTSSLSGLLKQYF. CDR3 nucleotide sequence: TGTACCAGCAGCTTATCAGGACTCTTGAAGCAGTACTTC. Combining the CDR3 with reference TRBV11-1 and TRBJ2-7 gives the whole variable domain EAEVAQSPRYKITEKSQAVAFWCDPISGHATLYWYRQILGQGPELLVQFQDESVVDDSQLPKDRFSAERLKGVDSTLKIQPAELGDSAMYLCTSSLSGLLKQYFGPGTRLTVT.